The rows below give T cell receptor beta chains drawn from one sample of a study of shared clonotypes between healthy human individuals. The method was immunoSEQ multiplex PCR; TCRdb's version includes in-frame clones alone and lacks a portion of them. Of roughly 2.1 million clones listed, roughly 91% are singletons. The sample comprised naive CD8+ T cells from PBMCs. Receptor source: a man younger than 35 in good health. Some clones in this sample may be carry-over from other donors' samples. The CDR3 runs from the conserved cysteine through the conserved F or W. Each record gives: J gene, V gene, D gene, clone size, CDR3 protein, CDR3 DNA. A D gene is named only where the DNA matches it firmly. Clone size is shown for a subset of rows, as once, few, many or a class of expanded clone.

>TRBJ1-2|TRBV7-9|-|-
CASSQTTGLYGYTF
TGTGCCAGCAGCCAGACGACAGGCCTCTATGGCTACACCTTC
>TRBJ1-3|TRBV7-6|TRBD1|-
CASSFSHGQGRSGNTIYF
TGTGCCAGCAGCTTCAGCCACGGACAGGGACGCTCTGGAAACACCATATATTTT
>TRBJ2-7|TRBV19|TRBD2|-
CASSTWTSGRYEQYF
TGTGCCAGTAGTACTTGGACTAGCGGGAGGTACGAGCAGTACTTC
>TRBJ2-1|TRBV4-3|TRBD2|-
CASSQDEGLAVYNEQFF
TGCGCCAGCAGCCAAGATGAGGGACTAGCGGTGTACAATGAGCAGTTCTTC
>TRBJ2-2|TRBV7-3|TRBD2|-
CASSLRREENTGELFF
TGTGCCAGCAGCTTAAGGCGGGAGGAGAACACCGGGGAGCTGTTTTTT
>TRBJ2-1|TRBV5-8|TRBD2|-
CASSESSGFYNEQFF
TGTGCCAGCAGCGAATCTAGCGGCTTCTACAATGAGCAGTTCTTC
>TRBJ1-2|TRBV18|-|once
CASSQSDFYGYTF
TGTGCCAGCTCGCAGTCTGACTTCTATGGCTACACCTTC
>TRBJ1-1|TRBV27|-|-
CASSLSISGLIYGNTEAFF
TGTGCCAGCAGTTTATCAATATCAGGGTTGATTTATGGGAACACTGAAGCTTTCTTT
>TRBJ2-3|TRBV4-1|TRBD2|-
CASSLPDSGSRYTQYF
TGCGCCAGCAGCCTCCCCGATAGCGGGAGTAGGTATACGCAGTATTTT
>TRBJ2-3|TRBV5-1|-|-
CASSLGPPDTQYF
TGCGCCAGCAGCTTGGGGCCTCCAGATACGCAGTATTTT
>TRBJ2-2|TRBV7-3|TRBD1|-
CASSYGTGFTGELFF
TGTGCCAGCAGCTACGGGACAGGGTTTACCGGGGAGCTGTTTTTT
>TRBJ2-1|TRBV5-1|-|-
CASSPGDNSYNEQFF
TGCGCCAGCAGCCCGGGGGACAACTCCTACAATGAGCAGTTCTTC
>TRBJ2-1|TRBV11-2|TRBD2|-
CASSLRLAVPYNEQFF
TGTGCCAGCAGCCTAAGACTAGCGGTCCCCTACAATGAGCAGTTCTTC
>TRBJ1-2|TRBV7-9|-|-
CASSRARQNLYGYTF
TGTGCCAGCAGCCGAGCGAGACAGAACCTCTATGGCTACACCTTC
>TRBJ2-7|TRBV27|-|once
CASSPLQGTTYEQYF
TGTGCCAGCAGTCCGTTACAGGGAACCACCTACGAGCAGTACTTC
>TRBJ2-1|TRBV7-8|TRBD1|-
CASSATGGAGNEQFF
TGTGCCAGCAGCGCAACAGGGGGCGCCGGCAATGAGCAGTTCTTC
>TRBJ2-7|TRBV4-1|-|-
CASSQDNGPVRGYEQYF
TGCGCCAGCAGCCAAGATAATGGCCCCGTTAGGGGTTACGAGCAGTACTTC
>TRBJ1-2|TRBV6-5|TRBD1|-
CASSYTGGGIYGYTF
TGTGCCAGCAGTTACACAGGGGGGGGGATTTATGGCTACACCTTC
>TRBJ1-1|TRBV7-6|-|-
CASSSRANTEAFF
TGTGCCAGCAGCTCCCGGGCCAACACTGAAGCTTTCTTT
>TRBJ2-2|TRBV19|-|-
CASTPKDFYGELFF
TGTGCCAGTACCCCAAAGGACTTTTACGGGGAGCTGTTTTTT
>TRBJ2-3|TRBV30|TRBD1|-
CASYSGTGGPDTQYF
TGTGCCTCGTACTCCGGGACAGGGGGACCAGATACGCAGTATTTT
>TRBJ1-3|TRBV5-8|-|-
CASSTRVPGNTIYF
TGTGCCAGCAGCACTCGAGTCCCTGGAAACACCATATATTTT
>TRBJ1-4|TRBV14|-|once
CASSELATNEKLFF
TGTGCCAGCAGCGAGCTTGCAACTAATGAAAAACTGTTTTTT
>TRBJ2-3|TRBV5-1|TRBD2|-
CASSFRPKREVTDTQYF
TGCGCCAGCAGCTTCCGACCTAAGCGGGAGGTAACAGATACGCAGTATTTT
>TRBJ1-2|TRBV28|-|once
CARATYKGYGYTF
TGTGCCAGAGCTACATATAAAGGCTATGGCTACACCTTC
>TRBJ2-2|TRBV5-1|TRBD1|-
CASSSTGVGNTGELFF
TGCGCCAGCAGCTCGACAGGGGTTGGGAACACCGGGGAGCTGTTTTTT
>TRBJ2-7|TRBV4-3|TRBD1|-
CASSQDRGLMYEQYF
TGCGCCAGCAGCCAAGACAGGGGGCTAATGTACGAGCAGTACTTC
>TRBJ2-7|TRBV27|-|-
CASSLRGSTYEQYF
TGTGCCAGCAGTTTAAGGGGGTCCACCTACGAGCAGTACTTC
>TRBJ1-2|TRBV4-1|-|-
CASSPSQGNYGYTF
TGCGCCAGCAGCCCTTCTCAGGGGAACTATGGCTACACCTTC
>TRBJ2-1|TRBV4-3|TRBD2|-
CASSQDPWGGRVDNEQFF
TGCGCCAGCAGCCAAGATCCCTGGGGAGGGAGGGTCGACAATGAGCAGTTCTTC
>TRBJ2-7|TRBV6-5|TRBD2|-
CASRRTSGRIYEQYF
TGTGCCAGCAGGCGGACTAGCGGGAGGATCTACGAGCAGTACTTC
>TRBJ2-4|TRBV6-5|-|-
CASRALNIQYF
TGTGCCAGCAGGGCGTTAAACATTCAGTACTTC
>TRBJ1-1|TRBV4-3|TRBD1|-
CASSVLTGVDTEAFF
TGCGCCAGCAGCGTATTAACAGGGGTGGACACTGAAGCTTTCTTT
>TRBJ2-4|TRBV27|TRBD2|-
CASSPRGPGGNIQYF
TGTGCCAGCAGTCCTCGCGGCCCGGGGGGGAACATTCAGTACTTC
>TRBJ2-1|TRBV6-6|-|-
CASSSRFRDEQFF
TGTGCCAGCAGTTCAAGGTTTCGGGATGAGCAGTTCTTC
>TRBJ2-6|TRBV28|-|once
CASSSLLARGKVSGANVLTF
TGTGCCAGCAGTTCGCTTCTGGCCCGGGGAAAAGTTTCTGGGGCCAACGTCCTGACTTTC
>TRBJ1-1|TRBV2|-|-
CARQITQGGTEAFF
TGTGCCAGACAGATCACCCAGGGAGGCACTGAAGCTTTCTTT
>TRBJ1-2|TRBV11-2|TRBD1|-
CASSLGQLYGYTF
TGTGCCAGCAGCTTGGGACAGCTCTATGGCTACACCTTC
>TRBJ2-1|TRBV6-6|-|-
CASGPYNEQFF
TGTGCCAGCGGACCCTACAATGAGCAGTTCTTC
>TRBJ2-1|TRBV9|-|-
CASSEGNEQFF
TGTGCCAGCAGCGAGGGTAATGAGCAGTTCTTC
>TRBJ2-1|TRBV27|TRBD2|-
CASSLGPTSGRAGVNEQFF
TGTGCCAGCAGTTTGGGCCCAACTAGCGGGAGGGCCGGTGTCAATGAGCAGTTCTTC
>TRBJ2-1|TRBV5-8|TRBD2|once
CAGGLAGVEQFF
TGTGCCGGAGGACTAGCGGGCGTTGAGCAGTTCTTC
>TRBJ2-3|TRBV28|-|-
CASSLDWRPFTDTQYF
TGTGCCAGCAGTTTAGATTGGAGGCCATTCACAGATACGCAGTATTTT
>TRBJ2-7|TRBV2|TRBD1|-
CASIPQGAGGEQYF
TGTGCCAGCATCCCGCAGGGGGCAGGAGGGGAGCAGTACTTC
>TRBJ2-5|TRBV5-4|TRBD2|-
CASSPGTSGRGQETQYF
TGTGCCAGCAGCCCCGGGACTAGCGGGAGGGGGCAAGAGACCCAGTACTTC